This TCR beta chain was identified in a study of identical twins (dated by TCRdb to about 2016). At the level of the whole study: To test whether fetal clonotypes persist, this study deep-sequenced TCR alpha and beta repertoires from monozygotic twins, from unrelated adults of various ages, and from cord blood. Replicate twin experiments were performed at different times using different library preparation protocols to rule out contamination. What the study reported, not specific to this receptor: The excess sharing between twins in beta out-of-frame sequences was weaker because fewer shared sequences reduced the signal-to-noise ratio. Out-of-frame TCR alpha sequences shared between twins showed an excess of low generation-probability sequences compared with coincidental sharing between unrelated individuals. In monozygotic twins, out-of-frame TCR alpha sharing was systematically underestimated by recombination models, although the models agreed with sharing between unrelated individuals. Fewer insertions were carried by abundant cord blood beta clonotypes; a weaker similar trend was observed in young adult naive repertoires, while no such trend was observed in memory repertoires. Conclusions relied on cross-sectional statistical analysis, since the same donors could not be followed over many years. Invariant T cells such as MAIT and iNKT could partly confound zero-insertion analyses, though diverse VJ usage argued against this for most clonotypes.

This clonotype appeared a few times. Its target antigen remains unknown. No per-base quality is available; no much larger clone lies one base away. All donors were healthy Caucasians. Three pairs of female monozygotic twins, all aged roughly 18 to 29 years, made up the twin cohort. The RNA used for TCR libraries was isolated from peripheral blood mononuclear cells. Library preparation used 5' RACE. The sequencer was an Illumina HiSeq 2000. Template switching added a universal primer binding site, and the final cDNA carried a unique molecular identifier that allowed TCR cDNA molecules to be counted accurately. First-strand cDNA for TCR alpha and beta chains was synthesized from specific primers in the conserved constant-segment region. To control for contamination, every cDNA library carried two barcodes: a SMART-Mk sample barcode plus Illumina barcodes. TruSeq adapter sequences, together with Illumina sample barcodes, were added in two successive PCR steps. The TCR alpha and beta cDNA libraries were sequenced on the Illumina HiSeq platform using custom primers. In the source study's methods: MiGEC processed the raw reads to extract unique molecular identifiers, while MiXCR was used to determine the CDR3 positions. Recombination models were inferred per individual with the repgenHMM and IGoR tools using an EM algorithm. The tcR package in R was used for shared clonotype analysis, with sharing normalized by the product of cloneset sizes. Out-of-frame nonproductive sequences were analyzed to study raw recombination free of thymic and clonal selection effects. The public reads were reprocessed in TCRdb via fastp at Q25 and MiXCR, keeping in-frame beta chains. For every CDR3 protein sequence, its rows merge into one entry that carries the most common genes and DNA. It is TCRdb's table, rather than the study itself, that gives the V and J calls and clone size. The sample data list 650,000 to 750,000 distinct CDR3 sequences, and around 21% of these were observed just once. The ten largest clones capture 4.3% of the sample.

The sample was also reused in another study, on T cells expressing NK-cell markers. As noted in the second study: In sorted CD3+CD56+NKG2C+, CD3+CD56+NKG2C- and CD3+CD56-NKG2C+ T-cell subsets from several donors, TCR beta-chain repertoires were profiled. Among the eight sequenced donors, seven were HCMV-seropositive and one was HCMV-seronegative. In several experiments an anti-gammadeltaTCR antibody was added to restrict sorting to alphabetaTCR-expressing T cells. In over 5 donors, the dominant CD3+CD56+NKG2C+ clonotypes were among the top 10 CD8+ clonotypes and accounted for about 1.0-7.5% of CD8+ T cells. Those dominant clonotypes were again the most abundant among CD3+CD56-NKG2C+ cells in a handful of donors, at roughly 25-60.1%. Whether the expanded NKG2C-expressing T cell clones were specific for HCMV antigens remained unclear. The eight sequenced donors were randomly selected healthy volunteers, three men and five women. To determine HCMV serostatus, a commercial ELISA kit was used to detect HCMV-specific IgG in serum. For six donors, bulk peripheral blood T-cell repertoires were also sequenced from unsorted PBMC. MIGEC was used to demultiplex reads and group reads by UMI, and MiTCR was used to assemble and quantify clonotypes. To remove erroneous sequences, TCR cDNA sequences were retained only when supported by two or more reads. The tcR package was used for downstream repertoire analysis, with clonotypes matched between fractions based on CDR3 nucleotide sequence plus V segment. VDJmatch was used to annotate antigen specificity against VDJdb, with one amino acid substitution in CDR3 permitted.

This clonotype originated in a woman under 30 in good health. Sequencing was carried out using PBMCs.

Here the CDR3 is given as CASSPPTGGINEQYF. The DNA reads as follows: TGTGCCAGCTCACCACCGACGGGTGGGATTAACGAGCAGTACTTC. The chain is made from TRBV18 and TRBJ2-7; the D gene lacks a confident call. From the cysteine through the phenylalanine, the CDR3 covers 15 amino acids. The retained sequence is limited to the CDR3, 45 bases, with the frame set at the first base. The CDR1 and CDR2 encoded by the germline V gene are KGHSH and LQKENI. V is pared back by 0 bases and J by 5 bases, with 14 bases lying between the germline termini.